This T cell receptor beta chain was retrieved from a study of blood T cells in healthy people across ages. Study-level findings and limits: Any changes in expanded clonotypes were possibly confounded, as donor CMV status remained unknown.

The authors ran a second PCR of about 6 to 11 cycles using a sample-barcoded 5' primer and a J-beta primer mix. CDR3-containing paired-end reads numbering at least 2.5 million came from each sample. Via MiXCR, TCRdb re-called the 5' RACE reads, giving one row per CDR3 protein. The table lists under 2 million distinct CDR3 sequences, roughly 32% of them singletons, with approximately 10% in the top ten. In the case of this clonotype: Its target is not known.

V shed 5 bases and J shed 9 bases, with 8 bases lying between them. This CDR3 has 11 residues. This sequence was found in a woman in her twenties or thirties in good health. Sequencing used blood. The V call is TRBV12-3 or TRBV12-4, the J call TRBJ2-1; the D is unclear. In DNA form, the CDR3 reads TGTGCCAGCAGTGGCTGGGTTGAGCAGTTCTTC. It specifies CASSGWVEQFF.